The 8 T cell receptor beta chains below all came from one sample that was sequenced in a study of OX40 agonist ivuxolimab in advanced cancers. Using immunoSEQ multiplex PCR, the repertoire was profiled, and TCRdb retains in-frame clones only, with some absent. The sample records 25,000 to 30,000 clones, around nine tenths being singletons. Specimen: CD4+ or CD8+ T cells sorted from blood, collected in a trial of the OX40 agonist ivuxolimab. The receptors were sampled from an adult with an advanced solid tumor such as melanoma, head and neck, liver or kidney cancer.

The CDR3 protein is CASSPASTDTQYF. As DNA, the CDR3 is TGTGCCAGCAGCCCAGCTAGCACAGATACGCAGTATTTT. The V and J genes are TRBV7-8 and TRBJ2-3; D not resolved. Germline CDR1 is SGHVS and CDR2 is FQNEAQ. Trimming stripped 5 bases from V and 0 bases from J, with 6 bases between. This CDR3 region has 13 residues.

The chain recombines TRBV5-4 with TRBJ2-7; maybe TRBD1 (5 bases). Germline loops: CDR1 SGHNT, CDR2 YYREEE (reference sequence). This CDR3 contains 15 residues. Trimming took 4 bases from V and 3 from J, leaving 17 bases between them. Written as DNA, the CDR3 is TGTGCCAGCAGCGACAGCGCGGTCCGACTCTACGAGCAGTACTTC. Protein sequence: CASSDSAVRLYEQYF.

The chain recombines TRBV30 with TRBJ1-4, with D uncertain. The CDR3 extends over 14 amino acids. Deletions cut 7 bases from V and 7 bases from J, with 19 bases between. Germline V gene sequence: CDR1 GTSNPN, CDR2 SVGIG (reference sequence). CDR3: CAFRTAADSEKLFF. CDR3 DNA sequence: TGTGCCTTTAGGACGGCGGCTGATAGTGAAAAACTGTTTTTT. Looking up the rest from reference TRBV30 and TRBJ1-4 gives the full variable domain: SQTIHQWPATLVQPVGSPLSLECTVEGTSNPNLYWYRQAAGRGLQLLFYSVGIGQISSEVPQNLSASRPQDRQFILSSKKLLLSDSGFYLCAFRTAADSEKLFFGSGTQLSVL.

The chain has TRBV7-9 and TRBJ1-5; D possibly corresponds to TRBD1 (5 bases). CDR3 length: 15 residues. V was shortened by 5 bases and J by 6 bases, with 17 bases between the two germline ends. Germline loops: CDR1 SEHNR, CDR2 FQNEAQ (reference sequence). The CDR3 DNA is TGTGCCAGCAGCCCACGGGGGGGTGGTAGTCAGCCCCAGCATTTT. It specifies CASSPRGGGSQPQHF.

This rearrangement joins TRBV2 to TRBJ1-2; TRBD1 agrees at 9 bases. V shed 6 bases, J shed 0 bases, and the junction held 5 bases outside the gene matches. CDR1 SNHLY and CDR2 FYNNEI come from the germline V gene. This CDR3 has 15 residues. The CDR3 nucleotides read TGTGCCAGCAGGGACAGGGGACTCTCTAACTATGGCTACACCTTC. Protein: CASRDRGLSNYGYTF.

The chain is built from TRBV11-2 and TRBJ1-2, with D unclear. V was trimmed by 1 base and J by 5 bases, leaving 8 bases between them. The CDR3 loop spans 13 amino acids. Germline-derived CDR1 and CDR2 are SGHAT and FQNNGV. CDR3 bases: TGTGCCAGCAGCTTAGGGGCGAGTTATGGCTACACCTTC. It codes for CASSLGASYGYTF.

The CDR3 sequence is CASSYKGYAFSYEQYF. DNA for the CDR3: TGTGCCAGCAGTTACAAGGGGTACGCATTCTCCTACGAGCAGTACTTC. The V call is TRBV5-6, the J call TRBJ2-7, with D possibly TRBD1 on 5 matching bases. The V end lost 5 bases, the J end lost 0 bases, and 18 bases lay between the germline ends. This CDR3 spans 16 amino acids. Per germline, CDR1 SGHDT and CDR2 YYEEEE.

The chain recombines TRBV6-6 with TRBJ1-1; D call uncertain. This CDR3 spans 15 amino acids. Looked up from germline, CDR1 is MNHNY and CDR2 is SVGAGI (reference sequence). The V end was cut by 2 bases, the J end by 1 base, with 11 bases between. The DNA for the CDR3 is TGTGCCAGCAGTTACGAGGGCACCTCGAACACTGAAGCTTTCTTT. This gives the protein CASSYEGTSNTEAFF.